Listed below are T cell receptor beta chains from one sample, sequenced in a study of post-analysis software for immune sequencing data. TCRdb redid the calling of the PCR reads with MiXCR, one entry per CDR3 protein. The table records over 150,000 distinct CDR3 sequences, under 40% of them present only once. The starting material was blood, obtained after autologous hematopoietic stem cell transplantation. The receptors originated from a girl aged 10-17 years with multiple sclerosis. Both conserved end residues are part of each CDR3. Fields, in order: D gene, J gene, V gene, clone size, CDR3 length, CDR3 protein, CDR3 DNA. D genes are given only for firm matches. Clone size appears in some rows only: once, few, many, or a class for an expanded clone.

d_call: NA; j_call: TRBJ1-4; v_call: TRBV5-1; clone_size: NA; cdr3_length: 14; cdr3_aa: CASSPRSGGEKLFF; cdr3_nt: TGCGCCAGCAGCCCCCGATCCGGGGGGGAAAAACTGTTTTTT
d_call: NA; j_call: TRBJ2-2; v_call: TRBV6-6; clone_size: few; cdr3_length: 13; cdr3_aa: CASSKVGTGELFF; cdr3_nt: TGTGCCAGCAGCAAAGTGGGGACCGGGGAGCTGTTTTTT
d_call: NA; j_call: TRBJ2-7; v_call: TRBV12-3/TRBV12-4; clone_size: NA; cdr3_length: 12; cdr3_aa: CASSPPGGEQYF; cdr3_nt: TGTGCCAGCAGTCCCCCCGGGGGAGAGCAGTACTTC
d_call: NA; j_call: TRBJ2-7; v_call: TRBV7-9; clone_size: NA; cdr3_length: 15; cdr3_aa: CASSPISGDGYEQYF; cdr3_nt: TGTGCCAGCAGCCCGATCTCAGGGGACGGGTACGAGCAGTACTTC
d_call: NA; j_call: TRBJ2-1; v_call: TRBV28; clone_size: NA; cdr3_length: 11; cdr3_aa: CASSSTQLLFF; cdr3_nt: TGTGCCAGCAGTTCTACCCAGTTGTTGTTCTTC
d_call: TRBD1; j_call: TRBJ2-7; v_call: TRBV7-2; clone_size: NA; cdr3_length: 16; cdr3_aa: CACSPNTGGLNYEQYF; cdr3_nt: TGTGCCTGCAGCCCCAATACAGGGGGATTAAACTACGAGCAGTACTTC
d_call: NA; j_call: TRBJ2-5; v_call: TRBV6-6; clone_size: once; cdr3_length: 13; cdr3_aa: CASSYQGVETQYF; cdr3_nt: TGTGCCAGCAGTTATCAGGGCGTGGAGACCCAGTACTTC
d_call: NA; j_call: TRBJ2-7; v_call: TRBV29-1; clone_size: NA; cdr3_length: 14; cdr3_aa: CSATVAENSYEQYF; cdr3_nt: TGCAGCGCTACGGTAGCGGAAAACTCCTACGAGCAGTACTTC
d_call: TRBD1; j_call: TRBJ1-4; v_call: TRBV10-3; clone_size: NA; cdr3_length: 16; cdr3_aa: CAISESWTGSNEKLFF; cdr3_nt: TGTGCCATCAGTGAGTCGTGGACAGGGTCTAATGAAAAACTGTTTTTT
d_call: NA; j_call: TRBJ2-5; v_call: TRBV20-1; clone_size: NA; cdr3_length: 12; cdr3_aa: CSARASTETQYF; cdr3_nt: TGCAGTGCTAGAGCCAGCACAGAGACCCAGTACTTC
d_call: NA; j_call: TRBJ1-2; v_call: TRBV11-2; clone_size: NA; cdr3_length: 15; cdr3_aa: CASSLGGGVSYGCTF; cdr3_nt: TGTGCCAGCAGCTTAGGGGGAGGGGTCAGCTATGGCTGCACCTTC
d_call: TRBD2; j_call: TRBJ2-7; v_call: TRBV12-3/TRBV12-4; clone_size: NA; cdr3_length: 14; cdr3_aa: CASSFAGGTYEQYF; cdr3_nt: TGTGCCAGCAGTTTCGCGGGAGGCACCTACGAGCAGTACTTC
d_call: NA; j_call: TRBJ1-5; v_call: TRBV28; clone_size: NA; cdr3_length: 14; cdr3_aa: CASREGTSNQPQHF; cdr3_nt: TGTGCCAGCAGGGAAGGGACAAGCAATCAGCCCCAGCATTTT
d_call: NA; j_call: TRBJ2-1; v_call: TRBV12-3/TRBV12-4; clone_size: NA; cdr3_length: 16; cdr3_aa: CASSLLGTVSGGEQFF; cdr3_nt: TGTGCCAGCAGTTTACTCGGGACAGTATCGGGGGGTGAGCAGTTCTTC
d_call: TRBD1; j_call: TRBJ2-4; v_call: TRBV7-3; clone_size: NA; cdr3_length: 15; cdr3_aa: CASSSGQGAGNIQYF; cdr3_nt: TGTGCCAGCAGCTCGGGACAGGGGGCAGGAAACATTCAGTACTTC
d_call: TRBD1; j_call: TRBJ2-7; v_call: TRBV5-1; clone_size: few; cdr3_length: 13; cdr3_aa: CASSVGQTYEQYF; cdr3_nt: TGCGCCAGCAGCGTGGGACAGACCTACGAGCAGTACTTC
d_call: TRBD2; j_call: TRBJ2-6; v_call: TRBV4-2; clone_size: NA; cdr3_length: 18; cdr3_aa: CASSEASLAGAGANVLTF; cdr3_nt: TGTGCCAGCAGCGAAGCGTCCCTAGCGGGAGCTGGGGCCAACGTCCTGACTTTC
d_call: TRBD2; j_call: TRBJ2-3; v_call: TRBV6-2/TRBV6-3; clone_size: once; cdr3_length: 20; cdr3_aa: CASSYGGLAGVGGLTDTQYF; cdr3_nt: TGTGCCAGCAGTTACGGCGGACTAGCGGGAGTTGGGGGCCTCACAGATACGCAGTATTTT
d_call: NA; j_call: TRBJ2-7; v_call: TRBV20-1; clone_size: many; cdr3_length: 16; cdr3_aa: CSARVNTGTESYEQYF; cdr3_nt: TGCAGTGCTAGAGTTAATACCGGGACCGAATCCTACGAGCAGTACTTC
d_call: NA; j_call: TRBJ2-1; v_call: TRBV19; clone_size: NA; cdr3_length: 13; cdr3_aa: CASSTKLVREQFF; cdr3_nt: TGTGCCAGTAGTACCAAACTAGTTCGCGAGCAGTTCTTC
d_call: NA; j_call: TRBJ2-7; v_call: TRBV6-2/TRBV6-3; clone_size: NA; cdr3_length: 13; cdr3_aa: CASSYGVIYEQYF; cdr3_nt: TGTGCCAGCAGTTATGGGGTTATCTACGAGCAGTACTTC
d_call: NA; j_call: TRBJ2-3; v_call: TRBV13; clone_size: NA; cdr3_length: 16; cdr3_aa: CASSLRTIPSTDTQYF; cdr3_nt: TGTGCCAGCAGCTTAAGGACTATACCTAGCACAGATACGCAGTATTTT
d_call: TRBD2; j_call: TRBJ2-5; v_call: TRBV10-3; clone_size: NA; cdr3_length: 15; cdr3_aa: CAISVGGQLEETQYF; cdr3_nt: TGTGCCATCAGTGTGGGAGGGCAGTTAGAAGAGACCCAGTACTTC
d_call: TRBD2; j_call: TRBJ2-7; v_call: TRBV28; clone_size: few; cdr3_length: 13; cdr3_aa: CASSFAGAYEQYF; cdr3_nt: TGTGCCAGCAGTTTTGCGGGGGCCTACGAGCAGTACTTC
d_call: TRBD2; j_call: TRBJ2-3; v_call: TRBV28; clone_size: once; cdr3_length: 18; cdr3_aa: CASSLQRGWREGADTQYF; cdr3_nt: TGTGCCAGCAGTTTACAACGAGGATGGCGGGAGGGGGCAGATACGCAGTATTTT
d_call: NA; j_call: TRBJ2-5; v_call: TRBV5-1; clone_size: NA; cdr3_length: 16; cdr3_aa: CASSLDPQGISGTQYF; cdr3_nt: TGCGCCAGCAGCTTGGATCCGCAGGGGATTTCAGGGACCCAGTACTTC
d_call: NA; j_call: TRBJ2-1; v_call: TRBV29-1; clone_size: once; cdr3_length: 12; cdr3_aa: CSVRATGCEQFF; cdr3_nt: TGCAGCGTTCGGGCCACTGGGTGTGAGCAGTTCTTC
d_call: NA; j_call: TRBJ1-2; v_call: TRBV29-1; clone_size: NA; cdr3_length: 11; cdr3_aa: CSVDPEYGYTF; cdr3_nt: TGCAGCGTTGATCCGGAATATGGCTACACCTTC
d_call: TRBD2; j_call: TRBJ2-1; v_call: TRBV7-9; clone_size: NA; cdr3_length: 16; cdr3_aa: CASSLAGTGGVNEQFF; cdr3_nt: TGTGCCAGCAGCTTAGCGGGGACGGGAGGGGTTAATGAGCAGTTCTTC
d_call: NA; j_call: TRBJ2-6; v_call: TRBV4-1; clone_size: many; cdr3_length: 15; cdr3_aa: CASSQAGTGANVLTF; cdr3_nt: TGCGCCAGCAGCCAGGCTGGGACAGGGGCCAACGTCCTGACTTTC
d_call: NA; j_call: TRBJ2-1; v_call: TRBV7-9; clone_size: NA; cdr3_length: 11; cdr3_aa: CAMGANNEQFF; cdr3_nt: TGTGCCATGGGGGCCAACAATGAGCAGTTCTTC
d_call: NA; j_call: TRBJ2-5; v_call: TRBV5-6; clone_size: few; cdr3_length: 14; cdr3_aa: CASSLPQREETQYF; cdr3_nt: TGTGCCAGCAGCTTGCCCCAGCGGGAAGAGACCCAGTACTTC
d_call: NA; j_call: TRBJ2-1; v_call: TRBV29-1; clone_size: many; cdr3_length: 12; cdr3_aa: CSVRPPSNEQFF; cdr3_nt: TGCAGCGTCCGACCCCCTTCTAACGAGCAGTTCTTC
d_call: NA; j_call: TRBJ1-2; v_call: TRBV7-8; clone_size: few; cdr3_length: 12; cdr3_aa: CASSLGVYGYTF; cdr3_nt: TGTGCCAGCAGCTTAGGTGTATATGGCTACACCTTC
d_call: NA; j_call: TRBJ2-1; v_call: TRBV12-3/TRBV12-4; clone_size: few; cdr3_length: 14; cdr3_aa: CASSTLASYNEQFF; cdr3_nt: TGTGCCAGCAGTACTTTGGCCTCCTACAATGAGCAGTTCTTC
d_call: NA; j_call: TRBJ2-3; v_call: TRBV14; clone_size: NA; cdr3_length: 15; cdr3_aa: CASSQTGPPADTQYF; cdr3_nt: TGTGCCAGCAGCCAAACCGGGCCCCCGGCAGATACGCAGTATTTT
d_call: NA; j_call: TRBJ2-2; v_call: TRBV6-4; clone_size: NA; cdr3_length: 13; cdr3_aa: CAGSEGNTGELFF; cdr3_nt: TGTGCCGGCAGTGAGGGGAACACCGGGGAGCTGTTTTTT
d_call: NA; j_call: TRBJ2-7; v_call: TRBV5-6; clone_size: few; cdr3_length: 12; cdr3_aa: CASSLERVEQYF; cdr3_nt: TGTGCCAGCAGCTTGGAAAGGGTCGAGCAGTACTTC
d_call: NA; j_call: TRBJ2-1; v_call: TRBV12-3/TRBV12-4; clone_size: NA; cdr3_length: 12; cdr3_aa: CASSLGGRTQFF; cdr3_nt: TGTGCCAGCAGCCTAGGGGGGAGAACTCAGTTCTTC
d_call: TRBD1; j_call: TRBJ2-3; v_call: TRBV20-1; clone_size: few; cdr3_length: 14; cdr3_aa: CSARGQRPTDTQYF; cdr3_nt: TGCAGTGCTAGGGGACAGAGGCCCACAGATACGCAGTATTTT
d_call: TRBD1; j_call: TRBJ2-5; v_call: TRBV10-2; clone_size: NA; cdr3_length: 18; cdr3_aa: CASSTRSRDRTIQETQYF; cdr3_nt: TGCGCCAGCAGTACTCGTTCGAGGGACAGGACAATACAAGAGACCCAGTACTTC
d_call: TRBD1; j_call: TRBJ2-5; v_call: TRBV10-3; clone_size: many; cdr3_length: 13; cdr3_aa: CAISVTGGETQYF; cdr3_nt: TGTGCCATCAGTGTGACAGGGGGCGAGACCCAGTACTTC
d_call: NA; j_call: TRBJ1-6; v_call: TRBV7-2; clone_size: many; cdr3_length: 13; cdr3_aa: CASSYGEGSPLHF; cdr3_nt: TGTGCCAGCAGTTACGGCGAGGGCTCACCCCTCCACTTT
d_call: NA; j_call: TRBJ2-7; v_call: TRBV6-1; clone_size: NA; cdr3_length: 14; cdr3_aa: CATRLGAGTYEQYF; cdr3_nt: TGTGCCACCCGGTTGGGTGCGGGGACCTACGAGCAGTACTTC
d_call: TRBD2; j_call: TRBJ2-7; v_call: TRBV7-7; clone_size: few; cdr3_length: 15; cdr3_aa: CASSLSLAGVGEQYF; cdr3_nt: TGTGCTAGCAGCTTATCGCTAGCGGGAGTAGGCGAGCAGTACTTC
d_call: NA; j_call: TRBJ2-3; v_call: TRBV28; clone_size: NA; cdr3_length: 14; cdr3_aa: CASSVTGLTDTQYF; cdr3_nt: TGTGCCAGCAGTGTCACGGGACTCACAGATACGCAGTATTTT
d_call: TRBD1; j_call: TRBJ1-2; v_call: TRBV10-3; clone_size: NA; cdr3_length: 13; cdr3_aa: CAISGQGASGYTF; cdr3_nt: TGTGCCATCAGTGGACAGGGGGCGTCGGGCTACACCTTC
d_call: TRBD1; j_call: TRBJ2-2; v_call: TRBV20-1; clone_size: NA; cdr3_length: 13; cdr3_aa: CSAPGTAPGELFF; cdr3_nt: TGCAGTGCCCCCGGGACAGCGCCCGGGGAGCTGTTTTTT
d_call: TRBD1; j_call: TRBJ1-2; v_call: TRBV20-1; clone_size: NA; cdr3_length: 12; cdr3_aa: CSPRTGADGYTF; cdr3_nt: TGCAGTCCACGGACAGGGGCTGATGGCTACACCTTC
d_call: NA; j_call: TRBJ1-6; v_call: TRBV20-1; clone_size: many; cdr3_length: 14; cdr3_aa: CSAPKQGSNSPLHF; cdr3_nt: TGCAGTGCACCAAAACAGGGATCGAACTCACCCCTCCACTTT
d_call: NA; j_call: TRBJ1-2; v_call: TRBV6-5; clone_size: NA; cdr3_length: 16; cdr3_aa: CASSPGHPGPYYGYTF; cdr3_nt: TGTGCCAGCAGTCCGGGACACCCAGGGCCCTACTATGGCTACACCTTC
d_call: NA; j_call: TRBJ2-7; v_call: TRBV19; clone_size: NA; cdr3_length: 15; cdr3_aa: CASSIQGPGNYEQYF; cdr3_nt: TGTGCCAGTAGTATCCAGGGCCCGGGAAACTACGAGCAGTACTTC
d_call: NA; j_call: TRBJ2-5; v_call: TRBV5-1; clone_size: NA; cdr3_length: 16; cdr3_aa: CASSSLGRGAQETQYF; cdr3_nt: TGCGCCAGCAGCTCGCTGGGACGGGGGGCTCAAGAGACCCAGTACTTC
d_call: NA; j_call: TRBJ2-7; v_call: TRBV12-3/TRBV12-4; clone_size: NA; cdr3_length: 15; cdr3_aa: CASSPPVGFSYEQYF; cdr3_nt: TGTGCCAGCAGTCCCCCCGTGGGTTTCTCCTACGAGCAGTACTTC
d_call: TRBD2; j_call: TRBJ2-1; v_call: TRBV3-1; clone_size: few; cdr3_length: 18; cdr3_aa: CASKPTSEAPSSYNEQFF; cdr3_nt: TGTGCCAGCAAGCCGACTAGCGAGGCCCCAAGCTCCTACAATGAGCAGTTCTTC
d_call: TRBD2; j_call: TRBJ2-1; v_call: TRBV5-1; clone_size: many; cdr3_length: 14; cdr3_aa: CASSLAAGVGEQFF; cdr3_nt: TGCGCCAGCAGCTTGGCCGCGGGAGTGGGTGAGCAGTTCTTC
d_call: NA; j_call: TRBJ1-6; v_call: TRBV27; clone_size: few; cdr3_length: 13; cdr3_aa: CASSLSENSPLHF; cdr3_nt: TGTGCCAGCAGTTTATCCGAAAATTCACCCCTCCACTTT
d_call: NA; j_call: TRBJ2-3; v_call: TRBV11-2; clone_size: many; cdr3_length: 12; cdr3_aa: CASSRAWDTQYF; cdr3_nt: TGTGCCAGCAGCCGGGCGTGGGATACGCAGTATTTT
d_call: NA; j_call: TRBJ1-5; v_call: TRBV3-1; clone_size: NA; cdr3_length: 15; cdr3_aa: CASSQGRQGNQPQHF; cdr3_nt: TGTGCCAGCAGCCAAGGCCGACAGGGCAATCAGCCCCAGCATTTT